This T cell receptor (beta chain) was identified during a study of T cell changes during pregnancy in multiple sclerosis. This table comes from immunoSEQ multiplex PCR, and its TCRdb copy is limited to in-frame clones, with some not included. The data show tens of thousands of clones, roughly 92% seen once. The CDR3 loop spans 13 amino acids. V shed 8 bases and J shed 4 bases, with 9 bases lying between them. Germline CDR1 is MNHNY and CDR2 is SVGAGI (reference sequence). The sequences come from peripheral blood, collected in the third trimester of pregnancy. The rearrangement links TRBV6-6 to TRBJ2-6; tentatively, D is TRBD2 (5 bases). The source of this sequence is a female donor with multiple sclerosis, enrolled in a pregnancy study. CDR3 amino acids: CASSGGGANVLTF. Here the CDR3 DNA reads TGTGCCAGCTCTGGCGGGGGGGCCAACGTCCTGACTTTC.